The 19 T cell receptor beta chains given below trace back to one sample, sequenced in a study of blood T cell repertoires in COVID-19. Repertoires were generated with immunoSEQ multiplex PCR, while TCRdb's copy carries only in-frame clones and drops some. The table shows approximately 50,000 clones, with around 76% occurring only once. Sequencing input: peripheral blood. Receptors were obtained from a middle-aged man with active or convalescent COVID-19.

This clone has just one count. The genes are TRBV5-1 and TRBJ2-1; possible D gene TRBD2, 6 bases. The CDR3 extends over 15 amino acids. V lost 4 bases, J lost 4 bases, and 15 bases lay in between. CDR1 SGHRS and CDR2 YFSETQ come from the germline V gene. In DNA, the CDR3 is TGCGCCAGCAGCCCCAGGAGGGATAGATACAATGAGCAGTTCTTC. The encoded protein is CASSPRRDRYNEQFF.

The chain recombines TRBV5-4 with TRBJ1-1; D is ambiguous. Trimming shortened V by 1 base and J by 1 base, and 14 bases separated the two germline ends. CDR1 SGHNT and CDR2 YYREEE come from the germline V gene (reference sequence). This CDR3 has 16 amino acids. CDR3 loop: CASSLSVIGGNTEAFF. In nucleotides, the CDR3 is TGTGCCAGCAGCTTGTCGGTTATAGGCGGGAACACTGAAGCTTTCTTT. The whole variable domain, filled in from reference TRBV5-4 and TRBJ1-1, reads ETGVTQSPTHLIKTRGQQVTLRCSSQSGHNTVSWYQQALGQGPQFIFQYYREEENGRGNFPPRFSGLQFPNYSSELNVNALELDDSALYLCASSLSVIGGNTEAFFGQGTRLTVV.

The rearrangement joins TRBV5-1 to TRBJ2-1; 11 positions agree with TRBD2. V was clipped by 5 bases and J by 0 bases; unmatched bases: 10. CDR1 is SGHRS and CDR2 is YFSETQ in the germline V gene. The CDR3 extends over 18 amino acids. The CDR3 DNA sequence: TGCGCCAGCAGTCAAATTCTAGCGGGAGGATTCTCCTACAATGAGCAGTTCTTC. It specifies CASSQILAGGFSYNEQFF.

The CDR3 region has the DNA TGTGCCAGTAGTCACCCCACAGGGGATGGCACGCAGTATTTT. It yields the protein CASSHPTGDGTQYF. The chain combines TRBV19 with TRBJ2-3, with 7 bases lining up with TRBD1. After removal of 5 bases from V and 9 bases from J, the junction contained 11 bases not matched to a gene. The length of the CDR3 is 14 residues. Looked up from germline, CDR1 is LNHDA and CDR2 is SQIVND (reference sequence).

DNA of the CDR3: TGTGCCAGCAGCTTAGCCGGGAATTCACCCCTCCACTTT. Translated, it gives CASSLAGNSPLHF. V and J are TRBV11-2 and TRBJ1-6; no clear D. Germline CDR1 reads SGHAT; CDR2 reads FQNNGV. The V end was cut by 1 base, the J end by 7 bases, with 5 bases between. CDR3 length: 13 amino acids.

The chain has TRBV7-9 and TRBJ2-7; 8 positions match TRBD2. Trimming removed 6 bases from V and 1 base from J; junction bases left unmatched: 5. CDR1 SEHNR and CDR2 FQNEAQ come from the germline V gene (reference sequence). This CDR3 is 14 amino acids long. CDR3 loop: CASSSTSGSYEQYF. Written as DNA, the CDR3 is TGTGCCAGCAGTAGCACTAGCGGTTCCTACGAGCAGTACTTC. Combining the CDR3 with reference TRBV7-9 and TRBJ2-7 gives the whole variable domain DTGVSQNPRHKITKRGQNVTFRCDPISEHNRLYWYRQTLGQGPEFLTYFQNEAQLEKSRLLSDRFSAERPKGSFSTLEIQRTEQGDSAMYLCASSSTSGSYEQYFGPGTRLTVT.

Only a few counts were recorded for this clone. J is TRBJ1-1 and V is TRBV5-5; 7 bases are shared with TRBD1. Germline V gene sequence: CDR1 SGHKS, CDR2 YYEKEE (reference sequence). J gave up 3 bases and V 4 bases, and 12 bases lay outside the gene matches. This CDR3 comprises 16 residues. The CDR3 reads CASSHLRQGEDTEAFF. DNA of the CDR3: TGTGCCAGCAGCCACTTAAGACAGGGCGAGGACACTGAAGCTTTCTTT.

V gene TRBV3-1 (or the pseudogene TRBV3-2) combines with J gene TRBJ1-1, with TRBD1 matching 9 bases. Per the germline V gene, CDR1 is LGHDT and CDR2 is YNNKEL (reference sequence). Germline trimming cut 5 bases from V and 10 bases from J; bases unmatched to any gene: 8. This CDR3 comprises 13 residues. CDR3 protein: CASSTGTGWAAFF. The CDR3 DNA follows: TGTGCCAGCAGCACCGGGACAGGGTGGGCAGCTTTCTTT.

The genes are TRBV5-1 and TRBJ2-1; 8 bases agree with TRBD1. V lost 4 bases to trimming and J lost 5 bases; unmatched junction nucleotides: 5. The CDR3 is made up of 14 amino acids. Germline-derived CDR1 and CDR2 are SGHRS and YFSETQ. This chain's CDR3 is CASSQGQEDNEQFF. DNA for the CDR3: TGCGCCAGCAGCCAGGGACAGGAAGACAATGAGCAGTTCTTC.

This chain's CDR3 is CASSYLGGGATDTQYF. CDR3 DNA sequence: TGTGCCAGCAGTTACCTTGGCGGGGGGGCAACAGATACGCAGTATTTT. This rearrangement joins TRBV6-5 to TRBJ2-3; 9 bases line up with TRBD2. CDR3 size: 16 residues. CDR1 and CDR2 (germline): MNHEY, SVGAGI. Trimming removed 2 bases from V and 3 bases from J; junction bases left unmatched: 6.

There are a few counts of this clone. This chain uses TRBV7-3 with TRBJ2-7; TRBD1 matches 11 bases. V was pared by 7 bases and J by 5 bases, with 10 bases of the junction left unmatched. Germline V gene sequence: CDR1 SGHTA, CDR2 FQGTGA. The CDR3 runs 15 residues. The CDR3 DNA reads TGTGCCAGCAAACGGACCGGGACAGGGGGAGACGAGCAGTACTTC. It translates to CASKRTGTGGDEQYF.

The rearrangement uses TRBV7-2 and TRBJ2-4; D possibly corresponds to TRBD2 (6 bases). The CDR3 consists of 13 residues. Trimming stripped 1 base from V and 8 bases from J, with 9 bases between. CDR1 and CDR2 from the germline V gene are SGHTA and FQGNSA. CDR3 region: CASSLVWEDIQYF. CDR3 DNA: TGTGCCAGCAGCTTAGTCTGGGAGGACATTCAGTACTTC.

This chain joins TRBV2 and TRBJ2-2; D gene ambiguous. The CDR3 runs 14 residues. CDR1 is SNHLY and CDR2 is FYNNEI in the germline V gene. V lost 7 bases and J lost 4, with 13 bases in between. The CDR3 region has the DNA TGTGCCAGCAAGCCCTTGTTTGCCACCGGGGAGCTGTTTTTT. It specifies CASKPLFATGELFF.

The DNA of the CDR3 is TGCAGCGCTTCGGACAGGGGGAACACTGAAGCTTTCTTT. Translating gives CSASDRGNTEAFF. J is TRBJ1-1 and V is TRBV29-1; 9 bases fit TRBD1. After removal of 7 bases from V and 1 base from J, the junction contained 4 bases not matched to a gene. CDR1 SQVTM and CDR2 ANQGSEA come from the germline V gene. The CDR3 totals 13 residues. Full variable domain (outside the CDR3, taken from reference TRBV29-1 and TRBJ1-1): SAVISQKPSRDICQRGTSLTIQCQVDSQVTMMFWYRQQPGQSLTLIATANQGSEATYESGFVIDKFPISRPNLTFSTLTVSNMSPEDSSIYLCSASDRGNTEAFFGQGTRLTVV.

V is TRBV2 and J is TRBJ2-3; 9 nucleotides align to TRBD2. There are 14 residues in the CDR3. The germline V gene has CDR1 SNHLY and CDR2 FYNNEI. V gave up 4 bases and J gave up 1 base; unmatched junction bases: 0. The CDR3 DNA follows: TGTGCCAGCAGTGGGACTAGCGGCACAGATACGCAGTATTTT. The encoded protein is CASSGTSGTDTQYF.

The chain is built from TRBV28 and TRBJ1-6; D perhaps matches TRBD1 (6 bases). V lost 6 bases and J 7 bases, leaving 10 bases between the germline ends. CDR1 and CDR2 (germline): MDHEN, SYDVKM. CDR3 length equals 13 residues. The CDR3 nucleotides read TGTGCCAGCAGCCCAACAGGGAATTCACCCCTCCACTTT. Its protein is CASSPTGNSPLHF.

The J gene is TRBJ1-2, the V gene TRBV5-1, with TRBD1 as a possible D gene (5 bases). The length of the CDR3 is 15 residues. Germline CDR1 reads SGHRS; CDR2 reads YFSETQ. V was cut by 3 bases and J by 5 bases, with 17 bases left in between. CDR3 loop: CASSSRPHGGYGYTF. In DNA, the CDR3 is TGCGCCAGCAGCTCCCGACCCCATGGGGGGTATGGCTACACCTTC.

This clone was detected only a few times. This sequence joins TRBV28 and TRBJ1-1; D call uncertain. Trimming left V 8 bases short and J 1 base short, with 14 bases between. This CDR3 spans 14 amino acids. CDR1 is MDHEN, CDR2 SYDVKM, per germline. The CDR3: CASGLPQANTEAFF. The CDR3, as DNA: TGTGCCAGCGGGCTTCCCCAAGCGAACACTGAAGCTTTCTTT.

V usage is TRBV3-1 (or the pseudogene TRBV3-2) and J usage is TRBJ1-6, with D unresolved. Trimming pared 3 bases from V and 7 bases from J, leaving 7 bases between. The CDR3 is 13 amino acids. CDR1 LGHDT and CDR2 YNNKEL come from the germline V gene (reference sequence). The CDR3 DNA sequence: TGTGCCAGCAGCCATGTTGAGAATTCACCCCTCCACTTT. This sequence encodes CASSHVENSPLHF.